The clone carrying this TCR beta chain came up once. The table came from immunoSEQ multiplex PCR; TCRdb's copy has only in-frame clones and leaves some out. Here the sample spans about 120,000 clones, over 70% being singletons. These data are taken from a study of blood T cell repertoires in COVID-19. V shed 4 bases, J shed 2 bases, and the junction held 8 bases outside the gene matches. This CDR3 spans 15 amino acids. CDR1 is SGHDT and CDR2 is YYEEEE in the germline V gene. Sequenced input: peripheral blood. The rearrangement joins TRBV5-6 to TRBJ2-7; 8 nucleotides match TRBD2. This clonotype was obtained from a man between 65 and 80 years old with acute or convalescent COVID-19. The CDR3 sequence: CASSRGASGPYEQYF. In DNA, the CDR3 is TGTGCCAGCAGCCGCGGGGCTAGCGGGCCCTACGAGCAGTACTTC.